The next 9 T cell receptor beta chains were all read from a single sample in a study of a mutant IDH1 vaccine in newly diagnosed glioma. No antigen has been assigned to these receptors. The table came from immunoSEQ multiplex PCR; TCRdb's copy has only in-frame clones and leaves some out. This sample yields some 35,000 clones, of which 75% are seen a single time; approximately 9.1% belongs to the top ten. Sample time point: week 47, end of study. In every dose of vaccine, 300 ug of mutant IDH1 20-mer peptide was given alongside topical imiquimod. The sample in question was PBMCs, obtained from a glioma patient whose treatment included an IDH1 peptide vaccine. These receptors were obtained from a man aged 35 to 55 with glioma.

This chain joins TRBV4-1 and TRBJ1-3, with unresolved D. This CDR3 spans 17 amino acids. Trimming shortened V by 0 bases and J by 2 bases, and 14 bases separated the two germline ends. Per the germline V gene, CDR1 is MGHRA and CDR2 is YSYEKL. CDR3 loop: CASSQEKKGRAGNTIYF. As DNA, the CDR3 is TGCGCCAGCAGCCAAGAGAAGAAAGGGAGGGCTGGAAACACCATATATTTT.

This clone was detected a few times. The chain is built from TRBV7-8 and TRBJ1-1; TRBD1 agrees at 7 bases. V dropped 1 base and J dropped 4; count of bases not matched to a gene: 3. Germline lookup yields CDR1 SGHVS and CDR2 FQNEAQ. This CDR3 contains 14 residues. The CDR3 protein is CASSLGTGATEAFF. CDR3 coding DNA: TGTGCCAGCAGCTTAGGAACAGGGGCCACTGAAGCTTTCTTT.

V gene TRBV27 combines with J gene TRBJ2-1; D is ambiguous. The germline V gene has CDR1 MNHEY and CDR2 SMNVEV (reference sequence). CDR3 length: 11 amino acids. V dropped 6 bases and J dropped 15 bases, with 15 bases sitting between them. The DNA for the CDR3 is TGTGCCAGCAGGGAAAGTACTCAGGTGTTCTTC. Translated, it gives CASRESTQVFF.

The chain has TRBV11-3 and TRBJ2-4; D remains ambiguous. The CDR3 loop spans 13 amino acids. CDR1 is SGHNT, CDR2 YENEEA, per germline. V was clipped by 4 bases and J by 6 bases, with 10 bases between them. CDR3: CASSSPPGNIQYF. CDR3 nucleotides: TGTGCCAGCAGCTCCCCTCCGGGAAACATTCAGTACTTC.

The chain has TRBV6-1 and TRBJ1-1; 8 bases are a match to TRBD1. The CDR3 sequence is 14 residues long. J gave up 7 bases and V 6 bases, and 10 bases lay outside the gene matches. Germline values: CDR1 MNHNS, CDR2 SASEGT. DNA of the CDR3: TGTGCCAGCAGGGGGGCGGGACAGGCCCATGAAGCTTTCTTT. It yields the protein CASRGAGQAHEAFF.

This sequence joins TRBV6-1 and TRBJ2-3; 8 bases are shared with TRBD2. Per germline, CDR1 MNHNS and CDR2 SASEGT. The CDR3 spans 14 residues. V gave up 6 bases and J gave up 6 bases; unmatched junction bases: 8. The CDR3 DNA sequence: TGTGCCAGCAGCCAAGGACTAGCTTCGGATACGCAGTATTTT. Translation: CASSQGLASDTQYF.

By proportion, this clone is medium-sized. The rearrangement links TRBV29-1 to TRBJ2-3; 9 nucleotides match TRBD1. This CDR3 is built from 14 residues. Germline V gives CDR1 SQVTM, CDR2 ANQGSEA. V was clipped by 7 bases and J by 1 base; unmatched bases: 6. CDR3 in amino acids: CSAVRDRGTDTQYF. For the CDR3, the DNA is TGCAGCGCAGTCCGGGACAGGGGCACAGATACGCAGTATTTT.

The CDR3 bases are TGTGCCAGCAGCTCCGATCAGCCCCAGCATTTT. Its protein product is CASSSDQPQHF. The chain carries TRBV5-8 and TRBJ1-5; D gene unclear. The CDR3 is made up of 11 amino acids. From germline, CDR1 is SGHTS and CDR2 YDEGEE. The V end was cut by 3 bases, the J end by 5 bases, with 3 bases between.

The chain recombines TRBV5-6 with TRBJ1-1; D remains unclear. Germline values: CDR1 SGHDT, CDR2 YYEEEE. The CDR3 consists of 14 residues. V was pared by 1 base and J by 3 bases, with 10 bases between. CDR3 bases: TGTGCCAGCAGCTTGTACAAGCCGCACACTGAAGCTTTCTTT. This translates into CASSLYKPHTEAFF. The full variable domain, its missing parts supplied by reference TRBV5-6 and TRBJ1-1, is DAGVTQSPTHLIKTRGQQVTLRCSPKSGHDTVSWYQQALGQGPQFIFQYYEEEERQRGNFPDRFSGHQFPNYSSELNVNALLLGDSALYLCASSLYKPHTEAFFGQGTRLTVV.